These 25 T cell receptor beta chains originate from one sample sequenced in a study of T cell responses to AZD1222 COVID-19 vaccine. The data were produced by immunoSEQ multiplex PCR, yet TCRdb's version contains in-frame clones alone and is incomplete. The sample lists some 130,000 clones, 80% to 90% occurring once. The specimen comprised peripheral blood, sampled on day 0 of MenACWY control vaccination. These receptors all stem from an adult in good health.

This sequence joins TRBV24-1 and TRBJ2-5; 9 positions match TRBD1. The CDR3 contains 15 residues. V lost 4 bases and J lost 5; bases outside the gene matches: 7. Germline V gives CDR1 KGHDR, CDR2 SFDVKD. CDR3 sequence reads: CATSDLRTGAETQYF. In DNA form, the CDR3 reads TGTGCCACCAGTGACCTACGGACAGGGGCCGAGACCCAGTACTTC.

V usage is TRBV6-1 and J usage is TRBJ2-6, with D uncertain. Germline CDR1 MNHNS, CDR2 SASEGT. Deletions cut 1 base from V and 0 bases from J, with 7 bases between. The CDR3 contains 16 residues. The CDR3 spells CASSEGSPSGANVLTF. The CDR3 DNA follows: TGTGCCAGCAGTGAAGGGAGCCCCTCTGGGGCCAACGTCCTGACTTTC.

CDR3: CASRTQQENTEAFF. The CDR3 region has the DNA TGTGCCAGCAGAACACAACAAGAGAACACTGAAGCTTTCTTT. This chain joins TRBV28 and TRBJ1-1; D gene unclear. Trimming removed 6 bases from V and 1 base from J, with 12 bases in between. CDR1 and CDR2 from the germline V gene are MDHEN and SYDVKM. This CDR3 is 14 amino acids long.

The CDR3 DNA follows: TGTGCCAGCAGCGAGCAGGGACAGGGTCTGTCCGAGCAGTACTTC. Its translation: CASSEQGQGLSEQYF. This sequence joins TRBV11-3 and TRBJ2-7; 9 bases are shared with TRBD1. This CDR3 spans 15 amino acids. Germline CDR1 SGHNT, CDR2 YENEEA. V was pared by 5 bases and J by 6 bases, with 11 bases of the junction left unmatched.

The chain couples TRBV5-1 to TRBJ2-7, with 10 positions matching TRBD1. Germline V gene data show CDR1 as SGHRS and CDR2 as YFSETQ. This CDR3 has 14 amino acids. J gave up 2 bases and V 5 bases, and 4 bases lay outside the gene matches. DNA of the CDR3: TGCGCCAGCAGACTTGGACAGGGGGCCTACGAGCAGTACTTC. This encodes CASRLGQGAYEQYF.

The CDR3 loop is CASSQVGQGNSPLHF. The CDR3 DNA reads TGTGCCAGCAGCCAAGTAGGACAGGGGAATTCACCCCTCCACTTT. The chain recombines TRBV3-1 (or the pseudogene TRBV3-2) with TRBJ1-6; 9 positions match TRBD1. In germline, CDR1 is LGHDT, CDR2 YNNKEL (reference sequence). The J segment lost 7 bases and the V segment lost 1 base, leaving 2 bases of the junction unmatched. This CDR3 has 15 amino acids.

V and J are TRBV3-1 (or the pseudogene TRBV3-2) and TRBJ1-5; no reliable D call. V lost 0 bases and J lost 1, with 1 base in between. CDR1 and CDR2 (germline): LGHDT, YNNKEL (reference sequence). The CDR3 is made up of 13 amino acids. CDR3 coding DNA: TGTGCCAGCAGCCAAGACAGCAATCAGCCCCAGCATTTT. Protein: CASSQDSNQPQHF.

This chain uses TRBV21-1 with TRBJ2-7. TRBV21-1 is tagged as a pseudogene. The CDR3 is made up of 17 amino acids. The CDR3 spells CASSKDSRAHPLLEQYF. Written as DNA, the CDR3 is TGTGCCAGCAGCAAAGACAGTAGGGCGCACCCACTCTTAGAGCAGTACTTC.

The V call is TRBV27, the J call TRBJ2-6; D uncertain. The V and J ends lost 10 bases and 0 bases respectively, with 7 bases between them. The germline V gene has CDR1 MNHEY and CDR2 SMNVEV (reference sequence). This CDR3 comprises 13 residues. CDR3 sequence (DNA): TGTGCCATCGGATCCTCTGGGGCCAACGTCCTGACTTTC. As protein: CAIGSSGANVLTF.

This chain uses TRBV5-1 with TRBJ2-2, with a possible D match to TRBD2 (6 bases). The CDR3 is made up of 13 amino acids. Germline lookup yields CDR1 SGHRS and CDR2 YFSETQ. In DNA, the CDR3 is TGCGCTACGCGGGACGGACTCACCGGGGAGCTGTTTTTT. This encodes CATRDGLTGELFF.

The V and J genes are TRBV20-1 and TRBJ2-7; D not resolved. Germline-derived CDR1 and CDR2 are DFQATT and SNEGSKA (reference sequence). The V end lost 3 bases, the J end lost 3 bases, and 6 bases lay between the germline ends. The CDR3 runs to 11 residues. CDR3 sequence (DNA): TGCAGTGCTAGCAACCGCTACGAGCAGTACTTC. Protein: CSASNRYEQYF.

As DNA, the CDR3 is TGTGCCAGCAGTGACAGGGCAAAGCAGTACTTC. Its translation is CASSDRAKQYF. This chain connects TRBV6-1 to TRBJ2-7, with D possibly TRBD1 on 5 matching bases. CDR1 and CDR2 (germline): MNHNS, SASEGT. The CDR3 runs to 11 residues. With 3 bases removed from V and 8 bases from J, the gap between germline ends came to 8 bases.

The rearrangement joins TRBV30 to TRBJ2-5, with unresolved D. Germline lookup yields CDR1 GTSNPN and CDR2 SVGIG (reference sequence). The CDR3 runs 13 residues. Trimming cost V 4 bases and J 5 bases, with 14 bases left between them. The CDR3 sequence: CAWNIHSSETQYF. The CDR3 DNA is TGTGCCTGGAATATCCACAGCTCGGAGACCCAGTACTTC.

The CDR3 nucleotides read TGTGCCAGCAGCTTAGACGCCCGAGGGAGCAATCAGCCCCAGCATTTT. Protein sequence: CASSLDARGSNQPQHF. V usage is TRBV7-9 and J usage is TRBJ1-5; the D is unclear. There are 16 residues in the CDR3. Trimming removed 1 base from V and 1 base from J, with 11 bases in between. CDR1 is SEHNR and CDR2 is FQNEAQ in the germline V gene (reference sequence).

J is TRBJ2-7 and V is TRBV29-1; maybe TRBD1 (5 bases). Per the germline V gene, CDR1 is SQVTM and CDR2 is ANQGSEA. With 4 bases removed from V and 3 bases from J, the gap between germline ends came to 10 bases. This CDR3 spans 12 amino acids. CDR3 loop: CSVVDSLYEQYF. The CDR3, as DNA: TGCAGCGTTGTCGACAGTCTCTACGAGCAGTACTTC.

V is TRBV19 and J is TRBJ1-5, with D unclear. The germline gives CDR1 LNHDA, CDR2 SQIVND (reference sequence). CDR3 size: 14 residues. V was pared by 2 bases and J by 3 bases, with 8 bases between. This chain's CDR3 is CASSIRVSNQPQHF. In nucleotides, the CDR3 is TGTGCCAGTAGTATAAGGGTTTCCAATCAGCCCCAGCATTTT.

The chain links TRBV25-1 to TRBJ1-6; D call uncertain. The CDR3 is made up of 14 amino acids. Trimming took off 1 base at V and 6 bases at J, with 7 bases between the two ends. Germline CDR1 and CDR2: MGHDK and SYGVNS. CDR3 DNA sequence: TGTGCCAGCAGTGAATTCGGGTCTAATTCACCCCTCCACTTT. It is translated as CASSEFGSNSPLHF.

This clone was seen a single time. The chain has TRBV9 and TRBJ1-3, with no clear D. The CDR3 consists of 16 residues. Germline V CDR1 and CDR2: SGDLS, YYNGEE. Trimming took 0 bases from V and 1 from J, leaving 11 bases between them. The CDR3 DNA reads TGTGCCAGCAGCGTAGAGGTTTTGGCTTCTGGAAACACCATATATTTT. Amino acid sequence: CASSVEVLASGNTIYF.

Worth noting for this clone: Mismatch with germline at one junction end may stem from a read error. The chain uses TRBV2 and TRBJ2-1; D ambiguous. The CDR3 has 14 residues. Germline V gives CDR1 SNHLY, CDR2 FYNNEI. The CDR3 DNA sequence: TGTGTCAGCAGTTCACCTGACGGGTACAATGAGCAGTTCTTC. Its protein is CVSSSPDGYNEQFF.

The chain recombines TRBV5-6 with TRBJ1-1; no clear D. Germline V CDR1 and CDR2: SGHDT, YYEEEE. Between the trimmed V and J ends, which lost 3 bases and 1 base, there was a span of 13 bases. This CDR3 has 15 residues. In DNA form, the CDR3 reads TGTGCCAGCAGCTCCTTAGGGTCGAGGAACACTGAAGCTTTCTTT. This sequence encodes CASSSLGSRNTEAFF.

This clone was detected only a few times. The V and J genes are TRBV5-4 and TRBJ2-7, with D maybe TRBD2 (6 bases). V lost 3 bases and J lost 5, with 15 bases in between. The CDR3 covers 14 residues. In germline, CDR1 is SGHNT, CDR2 YYREEE (reference sequence). The DNA for the CDR3 is TGTGCCAGCAGCTCCCGGGAGACGCTAAACGAGCAGTACTTC. It codes for CASSSRETLNEQYF.

The J gene is TRBJ2-5, the V gene TRBV5-6; 9 bases agree with TRBD1. Germline values: CDR1 SGHDT, CDR2 YYEEEE. After removal of 4 bases from V and 4 bases from J, the junction contained 5 bases not matched to a gene. The CDR3 spans 14 residues. CDR3 in amino acids: CASSRDRAGETQYF. DNA for the CDR3: TGTGCCAGCAGCCGGGACAGGGCAGGAGAGACCCAGTACTTC.

This clone has a single count. The chain recombines TRBV7-9 with TRBJ1-3; 8 bases are shared with TRBD1. Losses at the gene ends were 5 bases for V and 8 bases for J; bases not matched to a gene: 14. Germline CDR1 SEHNR, CDR2 FQNEAQ (reference sequence). This CDR3 has 16 amino acids. The CDR3 reads CASSQASLQGVDTIYF. The CDR3 DNA is TGTGCCAGCAGCCAAGCCTCGCTACAGGGGGTAGACACCATATATTTT. Supplemented by reference TRBV7-9 and TRBJ1-3, the full variable domain reads DTGVSQNPRHKITKRGQNVTFRCDPISEHNRLYWYRQTLGQGPEFLTYFQNEAQLEKSRLLSDRFSAERPKGSFSTLEIQRTEQGDSAMYLCASSQASLQGVDTIYFGEGSWLTVV.

V is TRBV11-2 and J is TRBJ1-5; D not certain. This CDR3 region has 14 residues. CDR1 and CDR2 (germline): SGHAT, FQNNGV. V lost 1 base and J lost 5, with 9 bases in between. CDR3 protein: CASSLAGGHQPQHF. In DNA form, the CDR3 reads TGTGCCAGCAGCTTAGCGGGAGGCCATCAGCCCCAGCATTTT.

CDR3: CASSQGQGIYGYTF. The CDR3 DNA follows: TGCGCCAGCAGCCAAGGCCAGGGAATCTATGGCTACACCTTC. The V and J genes are TRBV4-1 and TRBJ1-2; perhaps TRBD1 as D (5 bases). This CDR3 spans 14 amino acids. V was pared by 1 base and J by 4 bases, with 10 bases between. Germline V gene lookup returns CDR1 MGHRA and CDR2 YSYEKL.